This is a list of T cell receptor beta chains from one sample in a study of Graves' ophthalmopathy and Graves' hyperthyroidism. TCRdb re-derived calls from the multiplex PCR reads in MiXCR, one entry per CDR3 protein. The sample has nearly 400,000 distinct CDR3 sequences; approximately 16% are singletons. Sample: peripheral blood. Receptors originate from a woman aged 18-35 years with Graves' ophthalmopathy. The CDR3 runs from the conserved cysteine through the conserved F or W. Size is omitted from some rows. Given values are once, few, many or a class for expanded clones.

len: 16; j_gene: TRBJ2-7; abundance: many; v_gene: TRBV6-2/TRBV6-3; CDR3aa: CASSYPSSGSRYEQYF
len: 15; j_gene: TRBJ2-7; abundance: many; v_gene: TRBV19; CDR3aa: CARRIRLGLSYEQYF
len: 14; j_gene: TRBJ2-7; abundance: many; v_gene: TRBV29-1; CDR3aa: CSVGVKGASYEQYF
len: 17; j_gene: TRBJ2-2; abundance: many; v_gene: TRBV20-1; CDR3aa: CSARDARKDTNTGELFF
len: 15; j_gene: TRBJ1-1; abundance: many; v_gene: TRBV11-2; CDR3aa: CASSFTQGMNTEAFF
len: 12; j_gene: TRBJ1-1; abundance: few; v_gene: TRBV10-3; CDR3aa: CAIGQRNTEAFF
len: 15; j_gene: TRBJ2-5; abundance: many; v_gene: TRBV28; CDR3aa: CASRAGLKIKETQYF
len: 16; j_gene: TRBJ2-3; abundance: many; v_gene: TRBV12-3/TRBV12-4; CDR3aa: CASTWGAGVGTDTQYF
len: 12; j_gene: TRBJ2-2; abundance: many; v_gene: TRBV7-3; CDR3aa: CASSRQAGELFF
len: 14; j_gene: TRBJ1-1; abundance: many; v_gene: TRBV15; CDR3aa: CATSRDRMDHEAFF
len: 12; j_gene: TRBJ2-2; abundance: -; v_gene: TRBV5-1; CDR3aa: CASSEATGELFF
len: 15; j_gene: TRBJ1-2; abundance: many; v_gene: TRBV6-5; CDR3aa: CASSYILNERDGYTF
len: 12; j_gene: TRBJ1-1; abundance: few; v_gene: TRBV6-5; CDR3aa: CASSYEGAEAFF
len: 13; j_gene: TRBJ2-7; abundance: many; v_gene: TRBV19; CDR3aa: CASSMQGSYEQYF